This T cell receptor (beta chain) was recovered during a study of identical twins. Broader study findings: Models underestimated out-of-frame TCR alpha sharing in monozygotic twins.

Germline CDR1 and CDR2: SGHDT and YYEEEE. The CDR3 consists of 16 residues. V trimming: 3 bases; J trimming: 4 bases; junction bases outside the gene matches: 10. Unique molecular identifiers were present on the cDNA, and a universal primer site came from template switching. Each CDR3 protein gets one entry after TCRdb re-called the 5' RACE reads with MiXCR. The profile covers approximately 620,000 distinct CDR3 sequences, with around 8.3% appearing a single time and around 0.98% taken by the ten largest. This clonotype was observed many times. Its antigen remains unidentified. The sample was also reused in another study, on yellow fever vaccine responses in identical twins.

The origin of this receptor is a woman younger than 30 in good health. Sequenced sample: PBMCs. The chain couples TRBV5-6 to TRBJ2-1; 7 positions agree with TRBD2. This CDR3 is CASSSIQRGLYNEQFF. The CDR3 coding sequence is TGTGCCAGCAGCTCCATCCAGCGGGGACTTTACAATGAGCAGTTCTTC.